Each of the 7 T cell receptor beta chains below was sequenced from the same sample in a study of shared clonotypes between healthy human individuals. Libraries were prepared by immunoSEQ multiplex PCR; TCRdb keeps only in-frame clonotypes and omits some of them. The data contain roughly 500,000 clones, around 79% of them seen just once; the ten biggest clones take up 13%. The sequenced material came from PBMCs. These receptors were collected from a woman aged 40 to 55 in good health. Some clones in this sample may be carry-over from other donors' samples.

V and J are TRBV25-1 and TRBJ2-5, with D possibly TRBD2 on 6 matching bases. Deletions cut 7 bases from V and 5 bases from J, with 11 bases between. CDR1 and CDR2 from the germline V gene are MGHDK and SYGVNS. The CDR3 has 12 amino acids. Here the CDR3 reads CASTPGGETQYF. The DNA of the CDR3 is TGTGCCAGCACCCCCGGGGGTGAGACCCAGTACTTC.

This clone showed up just a few times. V gene TRBV7-8 combines with J gene TRBJ2-7, with 8 bases fitting TRBD2. This CDR3 spans 15 amino acids. The junction had 10 bases not matched to a gene; V was cut back by 5 bases and J by 4 bases. Germline V gene sequence: CDR1 SGHVS, CDR2 FQNEAQ. DNA of the CDR3: TGTGCCAGCAGCCGAGAGCGGGGGTTAACATACGAGCAGTACTTC. Protein sequence: CASSRERGLTYEQYF. The full variable domain, in which reference TRBV7-8 and TRBJ2-7 provide the parts outside the CDR3, is GAGVSQSPRYKVAKRGQDVALRCDPISGHVSLFWYQQALGQGPEFLTYFQNEAQLDKSGLPSDRFFAERPEGSVSTLKIQRTQQEDSAVYLCASSRERGLTYEQYFGPGTRLTVT.

This clone was found once. This chain links TRBV9 with TRBJ2-1; tentative D call: TRBD2 (6 bases). Germline V lookup: CDR1 SGDLS, CDR2 YYNGEE. The CDR3 runs 15 residues. The V end lost 3 bases, the J end lost 7 bases, and 17 bases lay between the germline ends. The CDR3: CASSADGGVGNEQFF. The CDR3, as DNA: TGTGCCAGCAGCGCAGACGGGGGAGTTGGAAATGAGCAGTTCTTC.

The chain carries TRBV9 and TRBJ1-4; 9 bases are shared with TRBD1. Germline CDR1 reads SGDLS; CDR2 reads YYNGEE. The CDR3 runs to 16 residues. V trimming: 4 bases; J trimming: 4 bases; junction bases outside the gene matches: 8. The CDR3 nucleotides read TGTGCCAGCAGCCCGGGACAGGGTTATGGTAATGAAAAACTGTTTTTT. It is translated as CASSPGQGYGNEKLFF.

This chain joins TRBV18 and TRBJ2-7, with D perhaps being TRBD1 or TRBD2 (5 bases each). Germline values: CDR1 KGHSH, CDR2 LQKENI. The ends were cut back, 2 bases at V and 3 bases at J, with 11 bases in the middle. The CDR3 runs 14 residues. This chain's CDR3 is CASSPGTEDYEQYF. The CDR3 DNA sequence: TGTGCCAGCTCACCAGGGACGGAGGACTACGAGCAGTACTTC.

There are a few counts of this clone. The chain employs TRBV4-1 and TRBJ2-1, with TRBD2 identical over 7 bases. The junction had 4 bases not matched to a gene; V was cut back by 1 base and J by 10 bases. The germline CDR1 and CDR2 sequences are MGHRA and YSYEKL. CDR3 length: 13 residues. DNA for the CDR3: TGCGCCAGCAGCCAAGGGGGGGGAGGGGAGCAGTTCTTC. Its translation is CASSQGGGGEQFF.

The rearrangement joins TRBV7-8 to TRBJ2-1; TRBD2 matches at 12 bases. Trimming took 2 bases from V and 6 from J; bases not matched to a gene: 2. This CDR3 has 15 amino acids. Germline V CDR1 and CDR2: SGHVS, FQNEAQ. CDR3 protein: CASSLRLAGANEQFF. CDR3 DNA sequence: TGTGCCAGCAGCTTAAGACTAGCGGGGGCCAATGAGCAGTTCTTC. Full variable domain (rest looked up from reference TRBV7-8 and TRBJ2-1): GAGVSQSPRYKVAKRGQDVALRCDPISGHVSLFWYQQALGQGPEFLTYFQNEAQLDKSGLPSDRFFAERPEGSVSTLKIQRTQQEDSAVYLCASSLRLAGANEQFFGPGTRLTVL.